Listed here is a single T cell receptor (beta chain). The antigen is not known. Investigators reverse transcribed all isolated RNA, so they sequenced expressed TCRB transcripts. An average around 3.5 million reads came from naive, central memory and regulatory T cell samples. Here immunoSEQ multiplex PCR was the method, and the copy in TCRdb shows in-frame clones only, minus some. The sample records 150,000 or so clones, about 8.3% being singletons. This sample is drawn from a study of beta chain features in type 1 diabetes. Study results and limitations: In comparison with healthy donors, patients had naive, central memory and Treg TCRB repertoires that appeared more similar. For Type 1 diabetes patients, all four CD4+ subsets carried TCRB CDR3s that were moderately but significantly shorter.

The receptor comes from a woman under 30 with type 1 diabetes. Sequences were obtained from central memory CD4+ T cells from blood.

Here the CDR3 DNA reads TGCGCCAGCAGTGGTAGGCGAGGTGAGCAGTTCTTC. Translated, it gives CASSGRRGEQFF. This chain uses TRBV4-1 with TRBJ2-1; D remains ambiguous. V was shortened by 6 bases and J by 9 bases, with 12 bases between the two germline ends. The CDR3 is 12 residues long. CDR1 is MGHRA, CDR2 YSYEKL, per germline.